The entry that follows covers one T cell receptor (beta chain) sequence. The antigen is undetermined. This record belongs to a study of cytotoxic CD8 clonotypes in ibrutinib-treated CLL. About the research overall: Of the patients, over ten were relapsed/refractory, roughly 16 treatment-naive and roughly 17 IGHV unmutated. Study-level results: Exceeding age-matched healthy donors, baseline clonality also tracked the counts of circulating CD8+ T cells. Treatment saw public clonotypes, which were uncommon, either contract or stay stable.

T cells were sequenced at a targeted depth of 1 in 200,000 to 1 in 1 million. Measured with immunoSEQ multiplex PCR; TCRdb has only the in-frame clones, and not every one. The top ten clones hold about 5.7% of a sample with approximately 280,000 clones, approximately 76% of them seen once. Germline CDR1 and CDR2: MDHEN and SYDVKM. V was cut by 2 bases and J by 4 bases, with 5 bases left in between. The CDR3 covers 12 residues. The TCR sequence derives from a human donor with chronic lymphocytic leukemia. The chain combines TRBV28 with TRBJ1-2; the D is unclear. The source material was PBMCs, sampled at disease progression, from a patient treated with ibrutinib. CDR3 protein: CASSLISYGYTF. CDR3 nucleotide sequence: TGTGCCAGCAGTTTAATTTCCTATGGCTACACCTTC.